The table lists the clone carrying this TCR beta chain with a few counts. It was cDNA, reverse transcribed from extracted RNA, that served as the sequencing template. This table comes from immunoSEQ multiplex PCR, and its TCRdb copy is limited to in-frame clones, with some not included. This sample has about 190,000 clones, with about 65% found just once. This sample's treatment: oral pan-JAK inhibitor, 5-10 mg twice daily. The data were taken from a study of CD8+ T cells in alopecia areata. The CDR3 is 15 residues long. V dropped 7 bases and J dropped 2 bases, with 18 bases sitting between them. CDR1 is SGHVS and CDR2 is FQNEAQ in the germline V gene.

The material was CD4+ T cells sorted from blood, obtained around week 47, from a patient treated with tofacitinib. The TCR comes from a human donor with alopecia areata. This chain uses TRBV7-8 with TRBJ2-7; perhaps TRBD1 as D (5 bases). The chain's CDR3 is CASTTRTTNTYEQYF. DNA of the CDR3: TGTGCCAGCACCACGAGGACAACTAACACCTACGAGCAGTACTTC. The complete variable domain, with remaining parts taken from reference TRBV7-8 and TRBJ2-7, reads GAGVSQSPRYKVAKRGQDVALRCDPISGHVSLFWYQQALGQGPEFLTYFQNEAQLDKSGLPSDRFFAERPEGSVSTLKIQRTQQEDSAVYLCASTTRTTNTYEQYFGPGTRLTVT.